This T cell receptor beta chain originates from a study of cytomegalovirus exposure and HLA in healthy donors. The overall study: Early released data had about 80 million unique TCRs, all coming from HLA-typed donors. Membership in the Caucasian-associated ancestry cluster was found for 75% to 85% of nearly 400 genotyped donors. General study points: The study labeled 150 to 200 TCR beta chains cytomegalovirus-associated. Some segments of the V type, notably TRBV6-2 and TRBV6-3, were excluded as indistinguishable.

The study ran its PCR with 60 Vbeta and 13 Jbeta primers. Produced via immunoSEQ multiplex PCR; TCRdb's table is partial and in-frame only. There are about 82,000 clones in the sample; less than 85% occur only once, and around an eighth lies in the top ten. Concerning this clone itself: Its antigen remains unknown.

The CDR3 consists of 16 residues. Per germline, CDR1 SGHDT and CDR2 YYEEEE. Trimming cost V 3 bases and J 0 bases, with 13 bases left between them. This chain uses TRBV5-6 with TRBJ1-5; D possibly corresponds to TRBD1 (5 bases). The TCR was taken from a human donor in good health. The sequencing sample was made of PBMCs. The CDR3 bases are TGTGCCAGCAGCTACGGGGGGGGGTATAGCAATCAGCCCCAGCATTTT. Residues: CASSYGGGYSNQPQHF.